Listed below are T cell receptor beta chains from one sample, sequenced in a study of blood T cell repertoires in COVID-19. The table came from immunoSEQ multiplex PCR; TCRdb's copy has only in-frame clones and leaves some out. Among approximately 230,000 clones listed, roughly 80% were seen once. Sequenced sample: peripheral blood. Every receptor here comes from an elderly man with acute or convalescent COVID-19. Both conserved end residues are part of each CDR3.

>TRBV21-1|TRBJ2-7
CASSTNRGSEQYF
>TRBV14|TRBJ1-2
CASSQDAGLDRGYTF
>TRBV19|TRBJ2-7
CASSSDGQSRYEQYF
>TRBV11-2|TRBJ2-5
CASSLQWGGETQYF
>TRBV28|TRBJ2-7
CASSLRKQGYEQYF
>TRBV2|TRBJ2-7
CASSLTVTYEQYF
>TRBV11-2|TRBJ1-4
CASSLQTGLNEKLFF
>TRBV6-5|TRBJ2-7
CASSSTGSSYEQYF
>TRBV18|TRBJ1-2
CASSPPAWLNYGYTF
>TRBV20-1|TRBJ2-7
CSASSSRHGYEQYF
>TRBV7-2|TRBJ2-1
CASSLTGGNEQFF
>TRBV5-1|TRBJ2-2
CASSHSPNTGELFF
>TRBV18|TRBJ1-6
CASSPSQGNAYNSPLHF
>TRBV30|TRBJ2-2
CAWSPWGGRVTGELFF
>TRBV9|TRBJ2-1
CASSPLGGRARNEQFF
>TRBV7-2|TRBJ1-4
CASSSAPGQFNEKLFF
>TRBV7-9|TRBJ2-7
CASSPRASRNYEQYF
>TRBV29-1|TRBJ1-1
CSVGGGTEAFF
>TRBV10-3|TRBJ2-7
CAIGTGGAYEQYF
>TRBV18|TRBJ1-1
CASSPPGGGSGEAFF
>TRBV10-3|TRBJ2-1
CAISVGGRAYNEQFF
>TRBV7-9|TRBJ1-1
CASSPPGGTEAFF
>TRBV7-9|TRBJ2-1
CASSRQGARNEQFF
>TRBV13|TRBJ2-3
CASSLPLTTGDTQYF
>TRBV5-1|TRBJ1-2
CASSLNRGDYGYTF
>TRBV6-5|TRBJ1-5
CASSYSAGGGNQPQHF
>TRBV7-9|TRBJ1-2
CASSSGQGADTF
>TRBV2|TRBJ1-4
CASSKGQANEKLFF
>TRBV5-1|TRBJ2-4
CASSLIFQGSAKNIQYF
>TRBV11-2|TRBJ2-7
CASSQGQTGEQYF
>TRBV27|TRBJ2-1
CASSFGGRGDNEQFF
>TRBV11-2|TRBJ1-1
CASGPGTGSLIPEAFF
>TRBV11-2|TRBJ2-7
CASSLDRPYEQYF
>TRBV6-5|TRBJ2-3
CASSLSGGADTQYF
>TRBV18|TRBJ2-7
CASSPPGDGRSYEQYF
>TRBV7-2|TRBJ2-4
CASSLGGQGWGSKNIQYF
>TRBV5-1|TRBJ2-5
CASSLGAQETQYF
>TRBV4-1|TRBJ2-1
CASSQLAGGLSYNEQFF
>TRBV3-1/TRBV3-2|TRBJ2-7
CASSQAYSSYEQYF
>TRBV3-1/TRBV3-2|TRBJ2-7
CASSTDGIYEQYF
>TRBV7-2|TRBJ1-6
CASSTHTGGLGSPLHF